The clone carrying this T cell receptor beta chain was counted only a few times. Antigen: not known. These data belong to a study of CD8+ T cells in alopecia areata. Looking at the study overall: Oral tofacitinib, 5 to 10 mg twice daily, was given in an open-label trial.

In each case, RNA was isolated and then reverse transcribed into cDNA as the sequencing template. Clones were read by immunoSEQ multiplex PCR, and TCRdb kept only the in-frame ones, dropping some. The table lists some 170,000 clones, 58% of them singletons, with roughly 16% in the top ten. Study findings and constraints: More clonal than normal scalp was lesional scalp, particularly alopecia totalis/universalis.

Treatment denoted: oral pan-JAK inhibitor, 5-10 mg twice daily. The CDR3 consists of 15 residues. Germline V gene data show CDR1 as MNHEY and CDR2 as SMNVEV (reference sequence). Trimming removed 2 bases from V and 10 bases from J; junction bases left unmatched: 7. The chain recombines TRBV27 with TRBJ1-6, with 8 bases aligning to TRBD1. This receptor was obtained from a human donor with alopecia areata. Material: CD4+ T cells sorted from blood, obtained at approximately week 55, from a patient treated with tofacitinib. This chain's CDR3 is CASSLNGDRRSPLHF. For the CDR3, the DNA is TGTGCCAGCAGTTTAAATGGGGACAGGAGGTCACCCCTCCACTTT.